This T cell receptor beta chain was recovered during a study of T cell responses to AZD1222 COVID-19 vaccine. Study-wide results and limits: All repertoire sampling was performed exclusively after the peak T cell response.

The repertoire was sequenced with immunoSEQ multiplex PCR; TCRdb's copy has only in-frame clones and lacks some. The repertoire has under 200,000 clones, about 91% of them found once; the top ten carry roughly 4.4%. This CDR3 has 15 amino acids. The ends lost 4 bases at V and 10 bases at J; junction bases unmatched: 13. Germline lookup yields CDR1 SGHDN and CDR2 FVKESK. About this clone: Its antigen is undetermined.

The chain joins TRBV14 to TRBJ2-1; 7 bases align to TRBD2. The sequence was collected from an adult in good health. The sample in question was peripheral blood, obtained on day 0 of MenACWY control vaccination. In DNA form, the CDR3 reads TGTGCCAGCAGCCTCCGGCGGGAGCTTGTGAGGGAGCAGTTCTTC. This encodes CASSLRRELVREQFF.